The clone carrying this T cell receptor beta chain was counted at least ten times. Antigen specificity is unknown. The germline gives CDR1 SGHTA, CDR2 FQGNSA. V was cut by 1 base and J by 9 bases, with 7 bases left in between. The CDR3 covers 12 residues. These data come from a study of T cell repertoires in cytomegalovirus infection. Study-wide results and limits: The study identified carriers of CMV plus the relevant HLA from cumulative public TCR beta family frequency. The response measured ex vivo was dominated by TCR beta clonotypes (HLA-C-restricted and CMV-specific).

Via MiXCR, TCRdb re-called the reads, giving one row per CDR3 protein. The sample contains a few hundred thousand distinct CDR3 sequences, over 15% of which appear only once. The material sequenced was PBMCs. The V call is TRBV7-2, the J call TRBJ2-1; no clear D gene. This TCR was sampled from a human donor in good health (CMV status not recorded). Some clones in this sample may be carry-over from other donors' samples. CDR3 amino acids: CASSLVRVEQFF. In nucleotides, the CDR3 is TGTGCCAGCAGCTTAGTTAGGGTTGAGCAGTTCTTC. Looking up the rest from reference TRBV7-2 and TRBJ2-1 gives the full variable domain: GAGVSQSPSNKVTEKGKDVELRCDPISGHTALYWYRQSLGQGLEFLIYFQGNSAPDKSGLPSDRFSAERTGGSVSTLTIQRTQQEDSAVYLCASSLVRVEQFFGPGTRLTVL.